The 10 T cell receptor beta chains presented below share a single source sample, sequenced in a study of cytomegalovirus exposure and HLA in healthy donors. TCRdb's table, derived via immunoSEQ multiplex PCR, lists solely in-frame clones and lacks some. The data show 90,000 to 110,000 clones, almost 90% seen once. Source material: PBMCs. The source of these receptors is a woman between 18 and 29 years old in good health and CMV-seronegative.

J is TRBJ1-3 and V is TRBV4-3, with D hard to call. Germline CDR1 reads LGHNA; CDR2 reads YSLEER. The CDR3 contains 13 residues. The V gene lost 3 bases and the J gene lost 0 bases, with 3 bases spanning the gap. CDR3 in amino acids: CASSHYSGNTIYF. The CDR3 DNA is TGCGCCAGCAGCCACTACTCTGGAAACACCATATATTTT.

V usage is TRBV11-2 and J usage is TRBJ1-2; no reliable D call. Germline V CDR1 and CDR2: SGHAT, FQNNGV. This CDR3 has 15 amino acids. V was trimmed by 1 base and J by 3 bases, leaving 12 bases between them. The DNA of the CDR3 is TGTGCCAGCAGCTTAGTCGGAGGCGGCGACTATGGCTACACCTTC. Amino acid sequence: CASSLVGGGDYGYTF. The variable domain in full, completed from reference TRBV11-2 and TRBJ1-2, reads EAGVAQSPRYKIIEKRQSVAFWCNPISGHATLYWYQQILGQGPKLLIQFQNNGVVDDSQLPKDRFSAERLKGVDSTLKIQPAKLEDSAVYLCASSLVGGGDYGYTFGSGTRLTVV.

This clone was seen once. The V and J genes are TRBV7-9 and TRBJ2-5, with D possibly matching TRBD2 (5 bases). The CDR3 runs to 14 residues. The germline CDR1 and CDR2 sequences are SEHNR and FQNEAQ (reference sequence). Trimming shortened V by 4 bases and J by 2 bases, and 11 bases separated the two germline ends. The CDR3: CASSSKRNQETQYF. The CDR3 region has the DNA TGTGCCAGCAGCTCAAAGCGGAATCAAGAGACCCAGTACTTC.

The V gene is TRBV19, the J gene TRBJ1-1; TRBD1 might be the D (5 bases). This CDR3 is built from 15 residues. Germline assignment: CDR1 LNHDA and CDR2 SQIVND (reference sequence). The germline V and J ends were trimmed by 3 bases and 1 base, with 12 bases remaining between them. CDR3 nucleotides: TGTGCCAGTAGTATTCGGGGGGTAGGGAACACTGAAGCTTTCTTT. Its protein is CASSIRGVGNTEAFF.

J is TRBJ2-1 and V is TRBV7-2; weak D call: TRBD1 (6 bases). Germline assignment: CDR1 SGHTA and CDR2 FQGNSA. Between the trimmed V and J ends, which lost 2 bases and 1 base, there was a span of 12 bases. The CDR3 length is 16 residues. As DNA, the CDR3 is TGTGCCAGCAGCTTAATATCCGGACAGTCCTACAATGAGCAGTTCTTC. It is translated as CASSLISGQSYNEQFF.

This chain joins TRBV5-1 and TRBJ2-7; TRBD2 is a possible D gene (5 bases). Germline V gives CDR1 SGHRS, CDR2 YFSETQ. The V end was cut by 0 bases, the J end by 2 bases, with 15 bases between. The CDR3 contains 16 residues. The DNA for the CDR3 is TGCGCCAGCAGCTTGGGCCCCTCAGCGGCGACCTACGAGCAGTACTTC. The encoded protein is CASSLGPSAATYEQYF.

V and J are TRBV21-1 and TRBJ2-1; no DNA check was done on the table's D call, TRBD1. TRBV21-1 is a known pseudogene. The CDR3 contains 18 residues. The CDR3 region has the DNA TGTGCCAGCAGCCCCCCCCGGCCCGACAGGGGACCTTACAATGAGCAGTTCTTC. Protein: CASSPPRPDRGPYNEQFF.

The chain couples TRBV9 to TRBJ2-3; D possibly corresponds to TRBD1 (6 bases). The CDR3 covers 16 residues. Germline assignment: CDR1 SGDLS and CDR2 YYNGEE. Trimming pared 3 bases from V and 1 base from J, leaving 15 bases between. CDR3: CASSGNRVVGTDTQYF. The CDR3 DNA reads as TGTGCCAGCAGCGGCAACAGGGTTGTGGGCACAGATACGCAGTATTTT.

The genes are TRBV19 and TRBJ1-2, with D perhaps matching TRBD1 (5 bases). The CDR3 has 14 residues. Germline assignment: CDR1 LNHDA and CDR2 SQIVND (reference sequence). Deletions cut 7 bases from V and 5 bases from J, with 17 bases between. The CDR3 DNA is TGTGCCAGTACCCCTCCCGGGGGGTGGTATGGCTACACCTTC. Translation gives CASTPPGGWYGYTF.

This clone was counted only a few times. The chain recombines TRBV5-4 with TRBJ2-6; TRBD2 agrees at 9 bases. The V and J ends lost 4 bases and 8 bases, in that order; junction bases with no gene match: 4. There are 14 residues in the CDR3. Germline V CDR1 and CDR2: SGHNT, YYREEE (reference sequence). The CDR3 coding sequence is TGTGCCAGCAGCGCGGGACTAGCTTCCAACGTCCTGACTTTC. Amino acids: CASSAGLASNVLTF.